This T cell receptor beta chain was captured in a study of blood T cell repertoires in COVID-19. Germline CDR1 is LGHNA and CDR2 is YNFKEQ. V dropped 0 bases and J dropped 5; count of bases not matched to a gene: 6. The CDR3 has 17 amino acids. Authors' analysis steps: It was from reference gene primer amplification that nucleated cell counts were estimated. Sequencing used immunoSEQ multiplex PCR; TCRdb keeps in-frame clones, though not all of them. The D gene and trimming were derived from the DNA, and the V and J assignments and clone size from that table. The sample consists of about 200,000 clones, 88% of them appearing once.

This sequence joins TRBV4-2 and TRBJ2-1, with 11 bases fitting TRBD2. Sequencing was carried out using peripheral blood. The receptor was derived from a man in his late teens or twenties with active or convalescent COVID-19. The CDR3: CASSQDHSSGRDNEQFF. CDR3 DNA: TGTGCCAGCAGCCAAGATCACAGTAGCGGGAGGGACAATGAGCAGTTCTTC.